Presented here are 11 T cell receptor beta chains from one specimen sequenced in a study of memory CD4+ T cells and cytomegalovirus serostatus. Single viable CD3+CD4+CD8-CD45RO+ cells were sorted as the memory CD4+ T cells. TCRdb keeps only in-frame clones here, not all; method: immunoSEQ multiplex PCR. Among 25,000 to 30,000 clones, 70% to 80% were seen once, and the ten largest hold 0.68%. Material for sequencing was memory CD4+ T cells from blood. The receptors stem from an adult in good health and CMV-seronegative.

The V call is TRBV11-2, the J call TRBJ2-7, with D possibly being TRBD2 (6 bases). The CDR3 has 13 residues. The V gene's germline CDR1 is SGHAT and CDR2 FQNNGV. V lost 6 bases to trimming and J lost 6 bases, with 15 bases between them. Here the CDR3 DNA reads TGTGCCAGCAGAAAGGAGGGAATTGGCGAGCAGTACTTC. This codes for CASRKEGIGEQYF.

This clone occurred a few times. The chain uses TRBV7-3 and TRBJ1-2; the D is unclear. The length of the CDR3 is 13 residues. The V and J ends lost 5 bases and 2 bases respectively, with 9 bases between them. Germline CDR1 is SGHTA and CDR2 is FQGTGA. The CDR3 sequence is CASSPGRNYGYTF. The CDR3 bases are TGTGCCAGCAGCCCCGGAAGGAACTATGGCTACACCTTC.

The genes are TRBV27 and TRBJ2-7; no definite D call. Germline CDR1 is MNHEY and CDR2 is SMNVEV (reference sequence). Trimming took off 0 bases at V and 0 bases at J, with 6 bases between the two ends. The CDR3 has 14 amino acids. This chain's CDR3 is CASSLSFSSYEQYF. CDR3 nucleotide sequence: TGTGCCAGCAGTTTATCCTTCAGCTCCTACGAGCAGTACTTC.

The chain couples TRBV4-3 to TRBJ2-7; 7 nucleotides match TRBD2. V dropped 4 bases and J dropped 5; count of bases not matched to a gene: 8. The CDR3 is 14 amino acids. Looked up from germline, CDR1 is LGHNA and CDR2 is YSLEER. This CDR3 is CASSRWGGVDEQYF. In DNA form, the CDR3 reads TGCGCCAGCAGCCGTTGGGGGGGGGTCGACGAGCAGTACTTC.

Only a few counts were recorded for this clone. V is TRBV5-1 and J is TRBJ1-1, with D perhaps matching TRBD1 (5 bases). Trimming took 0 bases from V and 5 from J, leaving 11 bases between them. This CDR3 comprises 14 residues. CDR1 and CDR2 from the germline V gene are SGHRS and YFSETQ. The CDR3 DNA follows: TGCGCCAGCAGCTTGGGGAGGGGACGAACTGAAGCTTTCTTT. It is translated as CASSLGRGRTEAFF.

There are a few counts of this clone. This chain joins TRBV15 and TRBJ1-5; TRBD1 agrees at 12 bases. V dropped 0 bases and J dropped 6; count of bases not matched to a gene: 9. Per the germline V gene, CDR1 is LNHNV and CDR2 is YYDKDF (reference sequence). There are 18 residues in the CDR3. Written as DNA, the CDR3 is TGTGCCACCAGCAGAGATCCCCCCGGGACAGGGGGCTCTCAGCCCCAGCATTTT. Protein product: CATSRDPPGTGGSQPQHF.

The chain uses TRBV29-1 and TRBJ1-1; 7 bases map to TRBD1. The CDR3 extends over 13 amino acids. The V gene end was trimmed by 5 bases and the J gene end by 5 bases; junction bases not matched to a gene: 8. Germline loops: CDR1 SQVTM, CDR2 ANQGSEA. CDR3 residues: CSVSTGSGTEAFF. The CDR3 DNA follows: TGCAGCGTTTCGACAGGGTCGGGAACTGAAGCTTTCTTT.

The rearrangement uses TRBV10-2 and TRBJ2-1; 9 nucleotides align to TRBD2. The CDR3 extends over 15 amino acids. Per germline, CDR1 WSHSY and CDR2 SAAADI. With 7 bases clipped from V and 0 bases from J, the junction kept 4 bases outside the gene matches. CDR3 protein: CASMSGGRSYNEQFF. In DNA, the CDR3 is TGCGCCAGCATGAGCGGGGGGCGCTCCTACAATGAGCAGTTCTTC.

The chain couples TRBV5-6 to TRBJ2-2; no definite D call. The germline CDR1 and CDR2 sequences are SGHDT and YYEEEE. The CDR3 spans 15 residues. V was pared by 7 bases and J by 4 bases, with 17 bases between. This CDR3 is CASLFWQSVTGELFF. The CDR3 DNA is TGTGCCAGCCTCTTCTGGCAGTCGGTCACCGGGGAGCTGTTTTTT.

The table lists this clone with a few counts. The CDR3 is CAISPQAGRNTGELFF. CDR3 DNA: TGTGCCATCAGTCCTCAGGCAGGAAGGAACACCGGGGAGCTGTTTTTT. This rearrangement joins TRBV10-3 to TRBJ2-2; D gene unclear. The CDR3 length is 16 residues. The ends were cut back, 5 bases at V and 1 base at J, with 14 bases in the middle. Germline V CDR1 and CDR2: ENHRY, SYGVKD.

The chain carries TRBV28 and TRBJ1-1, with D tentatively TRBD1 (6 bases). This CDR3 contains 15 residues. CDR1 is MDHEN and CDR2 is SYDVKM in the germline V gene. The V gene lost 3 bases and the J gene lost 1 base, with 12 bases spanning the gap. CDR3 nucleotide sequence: TGTGCCAGCAGTTTTGGGGGGCGAGAGAACACTGAAGCTTTCTTT. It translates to CASSFGGRENTEAFF.